The subject of this entry is one T cell receptor beta chain. The sample comes from a study of a mutant IDH1 vaccine in newly diagnosed glioma. Study context: Treated patients comprised approximately 60% males and approximately 38% females, mean age roughly 37 years. Every participant had undergone radiotherapy, temozolomide, or both before, and most underwent both.

Germline V gene sequence: CDR1 SGHDT, CDR2 YYEEEE. This CDR3 region has 15 residues. V was cut by 4 bases and J by 2 bases, with 10 bases left in between. The table came from immunoSEQ multiplex PCR; TCRdb's copy has only in-frame clones and leaves some out. Among tens of thousands of clones, 83% were seen once, and the ten largest hold 7% to 9%. Time point: baseline, week 1 (first vaccination visit). Specified treatment: pre-vaccination baseline after standard-of-care therapy. Donors had new IDH1-mutant astrocytomas of WHO grade 3 or 4 (ATRX-lost). Sequencing was performed on PBMCs, taken from a glioma patient treated with radiotherapy, temozolomide or both. The source of this sequence is a woman aged 45-65 years with glioma. The J gene is TRBJ2-6, the V gene TRBV5-6, with D maybe TRBD1 (5 bases). As DNA, the CDR3 is TGTGCCAGCAGCCTTACAGGTGCTGGGGCCAACGTCCTGACTTTC. This gives the protein CASSLTGAGANVLTF. The variable domain in full, completed from reference TRBV5-6 and TRBJ2-6, reads DAGVTQSPTHLIKTRGQQVTLRCSPKSGHDTVSWYQQALGQGPQFIFQYYEEEERQRGNFPDRFSGHQFPNYSSELNVNALLLGDSALYLCASSLTGAGANVLTFGAGSRLTVL.